A single T cell receptor beta chain is shown here with its context. Its cognate antigen is unknown. These data come from a study of T-cell memory formation after mild COVID-19. General study results and limits: Some clones that responded turned up in pre-infection memory, which suggests that cross-reactive memory joined in.

Each CDR3 protein gets one entry after TCRdb re-called the 5' RACE reads with MiXCR. The sample contains about 340,000 distinct CDR3 sequences, 13% of which appear only once. The CDR3 length is 13 residues. Looked up from germline, CDR1 is SEHNR and CDR2 is FQNEAQ (reference sequence). V lost 8 bases and J 7 bases, leaving 15 bases between the germline ends. The chain recombines TRBV7-9 with TRBJ1-5, with a tentative D call TRBD1 (5 bases). The source material was PBMCs or a T cell subset sorted from them (not recorded which). The sequence derives from a man younger than 35 who had mild COVID-19 (a few samples of this study predate the infection). Cell type and time point are not known. CDR3 sequence reads: CASGVRDEQPQHF. For the CDR3, the DNA is TGTGCCAGCGGGGTCAGGGACGAACAGCCCCAGCATTTT. Full variable domain (outside the CDR3, taken from reference TRBV7-9 and TRBJ1-5): DTGVSQNPRHKITKRGQNVTFRCDPISEHNRLYWYRQTLGQGPEFLTYFQNEAQLEKSRLLSDRFSAERPKGSFSTLEIQRTEQGDSAMYLCASGVRDEQPQHFGDGTRLSIL.